This entry features one T cell receptor (beta chain) sequence. Its antigen target is currently unknown. Base quality data are lacking; no much larger clone is found one base away. Measured from the cysteine to the phenylalanine, the CDR3 is 16 residues long. The kept DNA is CDR3 alone, 48 bases in frame from the first base. TCRbeta CDR3 regions were amplified from genomic DNA using the immunoSEQ Assay, a bias-controlled multiplex PCR. The source study handled its data this way. Within the assay, amplification of reference gene primers was used to estimate how many nucleated cells each sample contained. Sequence reads were collapsed and filtered to measure the absolute abundance of every unique TCRbeta CDR3 rearrangement. For each sample, productive Simpson clonality was calculated as the square root of Simpson's diversity index across productive rearrangements. The source is immuneACCESS, and TCRdb retained only in-frame sequences with V and J called. Part of the clones is not carried over; for the studies checked, unresolved V genes explain less than half of this, and the remainder is unexplained. That table supplies the V and J calls and clone size; D and trimming were determined from the DNA. This sample comprises more than 300,000 clones, around four fifths of them detected only once. The leading ten clones occupy about 1.2% of the sample.

Each collaborating institution followed its own protocols to collect whole blood in K2EDTA tubes. Collaborator samples were shipped for TCRbeta analysis as frozen whole blood, isolated PBMCs, or DNA extracted from either sample type. The data derive from a study of blood T cell repertoires in COVID-19 (dated by TCRdb to the early 2020s). Broadly, across the study: The collaborator samples originated in the United States, Italy and Spain and spanned the acute and convalescent phases of COVID-19. The material from the prospective study consisted of cDNA or gDNA derived from T cells, B-cell-depleted T cells, or PBMCs. Subjects who had been exposed to COVID-19, were actively infected with it, or had recovered from it provided the deeply sampled blood TCRbeta repertoires that made up the dataset. A freely available public database, intended as a resource for researchers studying the immune response to SARS-CoV-2, is where the repertoires were released. Samples came from the ongoing ImmuneRACE study (first 160 participants) plus 1,254 subjects from 6 global collaborators. Sample metadata almost always included a de-identified subject ID, COVID-19 status, age in years and sex. HLA class I and class II types, where available, came from metadata supplied by the sample provider rather than from assay-based typing. Broad study findings and their caveats: The amount of clinical and demographic metadata varied by source and participant and was provided uncurated.

The chain uses TRBV21-1 and TRBJ1-1; TRBD1, the table's D call, was not compared with the DNA. TRBV21-1 is classified as a pseudogene. Specimen: peripheral blood. This sequence was found in a woman in her fifties or sixties with acute or convalescent COVID-19. This receptor has the CDR3 CAGATGGAERNTEAFF. The DNA sequence is as follows: TGTGCCGGGGCGACAGGGGGCGCGGAGAGGAACACTGAAGCTTTCTTT.